This passage covers 20 T cell receptor beta chains from one sample sequenced in a study of shared clonotypes between healthy human individuals. This table comes from immunoSEQ multiplex PCR, and its TCRdb copy is limited to in-frame clones, with some not included. The data show over a million clones, about 74% seen once. The sample comprised memory CD4+ T cells sorted from blood. The subset: CD45RA-negative fraction. Source of these receptors: a man younger than 30 in good health.

J is TRBJ2-3 and V is TRBV5-1; 12 bases agree with TRBD2. J was trimmed by 4 bases and V by 6 bases; bases with no gene match: 3. The germline V gene encodes CDR1 SGHRS and CDR2 YFSETQ. The CDR3 spans 14 residues. The CDR3 protein is CASTSGRAPDTQYF. As DNA, the CDR3 is TGCGCCAGCACTAGCGGGAGGGCCCCAGATACGCAGTATTTT.

A word on this clone: Other DNA variants within this sample encode the same CDR3. The chain uses TRBV5-1 and TRBJ2-3; D unresolved. This CDR3 has 14 residues. CDR1 SGHRS and CDR2 YFSETQ come from the germline V gene. Trimming removed 4 bases from V and 2 bases from J, with 11 bases in between. CDR3 coding DNA: TGCGCCAGCAGCCCGGAACCCTCCACAGATACGCAGTATTTT. As protein: CASSPEPSTDTQYF. The full variable domain, its missing parts supplied by reference TRBV5-1 and TRBJ2-3, is KAGVTQTPRYLIKTRGQQVTLSCSPISGHRSVSWYQQTPGQGLQFLFEYFSETQRNKGNFPGRFSGRQFSNSRSEMNVSTLELGDSALYLCASSPEPSTDTQYFGPGTRLTVL.

The chain uses TRBV10-3 and TRBJ1-3, with 10 positions matching TRBD1. This CDR3 spans 16 amino acids. Trimming removed 2 bases from V and 0 bases from J; junction bases left unmatched: 1. Germline V gene data show CDR1 as ENHRY and CDR2 as SYGVKD. CDR3 region: CAISEGDRGSGNTIYF. In DNA form, the CDR3 reads TGTGCCATCAGTGAGGGGGACAGGGGCTCTGGAAACACCATATATTTT.

This CDR3 is CASSAGTSANNEQFF. CDR3 in DNA: TGTGCCAGCTCAGCCGGGACTAGCGCGAACAATGAGCAGTTCTTC. V is TRBV18 and J is TRBJ2-1, with 10 positions matching TRBD2. The CDR3 contains 15 residues. V gave up 5 bases and J gave up 5 bases; unmatched junction bases: 6. From germline, CDR1 is KGHSH and CDR2 LQKENI.

V usage is TRBV7-2 and J usage is TRBJ2-4; D could derive from TRBD1 or TRBD2 (6 bases each). This CDR3 has 17 residues. V was clipped by 0 bases and J by 2 bases, with 14 bases between them. Germline V gene sequence: CDR1 SGHTA, CDR2 FQGNSA. This CDR3 reads CASSLAMGGASKNIQYF. DNA for the CDR3: TGTGCCAGCAGCTTAGCGATGGGGGGCGCGTCCAAAAACATTCAGTACTTC.

The chain links TRBV7-2 to TRBJ2-7; TRBD1 is a possible D gene (6 bases). CDR1 and CDR2 from the germline V gene are SGHTA and FQGNSA. Trimming removed 5 bases from V and 2 bases from J, with 13 bases in between. This CDR3 region has 14 residues. The CDR3 DNA is TGTGCCAGCAGCCCACAGGGCAGTGCCTACGAGCAGTACTTC. It specifies CASSPQGSAYEQYF.

With respect to this clone: This may stem from a read error, because a much larger clone lies one nucleotide away. This chain connects TRBV30 to TRBJ1-1; 9 bases are a match to TRBD1. The germline V gene has CDR1 GTSNPN and CDR2 SVGIG (reference sequence). The CDR3 extends over 13 amino acids. The ends lost 8 bases at V and 4 bases at J; junction bases unmatched: 8. CDR3 amino acids: CARITGGGTEAFF. The CDR3 DNA follows: TGTGCCCGGATTACAGGGGGCGGCACTGAAGCTTTCTTT. Full variable domain (outside the CDR3, taken from reference TRBV30 and TRBJ1-1): SQTIHQWPATLVQPVGSPLSLECTVEGTSNPNLYWYRQAAGRGLQLLFYSVGIGQISSEVPQNLSASRPQDRQFILSSKKLLLSDSGFYLCARITGGGTEAFFGQGTRLTVV.

This sequence joins TRBV6-1 and TRBJ2-7; D gene ambiguous. The CDR3 runs 13 residues. Germline V gene data show CDR1 as MNHNS and CDR2 as SASEGT. Deletions cut 4 bases from V and 3 bases from J, with 10 bases between. The CDR3, as DNA: TGTGCCAGCAGTGCAGTTTGGAACTACGAGCAGTACTTC. This sequence encodes CASSAVWNYEQYF.

This clone was counted a few times. The rearrangement joins TRBV5-1 to TRBJ1-2, with unresolved D. Germline CDR1 and CDR2: SGHRS and YFSETQ. The CDR3 length is 15 residues. Trimming pared 0 bases from V and 4 bases from J, leaving 13 bases between. The CDR3: CASSLGSQISYGYTF. CDR3 in DNA: TGCGCCAGCAGCTTGGGGTCCCAGATAAGCTATGGCTACACCTTC. The variable domain in full, with the rest retrieved from reference TRBV5-1 and TRBJ1-2, is KAGVTQTPRYLIKTRGQQVTLSCSPISGHRSVSWYQQTPGQGLQFLFEYFSETQRNKGNFPGRFSGRQFSNSRSEMNVSTLELGDSALYLCASSLGSQISYGYTFGSGTRLTVV.

V is TRBV7-2 and J is TRBJ1-1; D perhaps matches TRBD1 (6 bases). V was trimmed by 5 bases and J by 6 bases, leaving 13 bases between them. Germline V CDR1 and CDR2: SGHTA, FQGNSA. There are 13 residues in the CDR3. The DNA of the CDR3 is TGTGCCAGCAGCCGCCGAGGGGGACCTGAAGCTTTCTTT. Amino acids: CASSRRGGPEAFF.

The chain recombines TRBV30 with TRBJ2-5; 7 bases are shared with TRBD1. With V trimmed by 8 bases and J by 5 bases, 11 bases remained unmatched. The germline V gene encodes CDR1 GTSNPN and CDR2 SVGIG (reference sequence). This CDR3 contains 13 residues. The CDR3 sequence: CALERGPVETQYF. Written as DNA, the CDR3 is TGTGCCCTTGAGAGGGGGCCGGTGGAGACCCAGTACTTC.

This CDR3 is CASSLAGANSYNEQFF. The CDR3 nucleotides read TGCGCCAGCAGCTTGGCAGGGGCCAACTCCTACAATGAGCAGTTCTTC. The V call is TRBV5-1, the J call TRBJ2-1; a possible D gene is TRBD1 (6 bases). V lost 0 bases and J lost 0, with 10 bases in between. The germline CDR1 and CDR2 sequences are SGHRS and YFSETQ. CDR3 length: 16 residues.

This CDR3 is CASSLMDGSFQETQYF. CDR3 DNA sequence: TGTGCCAGCAGCTTAATGGACGGCAGCTTCCAAGAGACCCAGTACTTC. The chain uses TRBV5-5 and TRBJ2-5; D is ambiguous. The CDR3 is 16 residues long. The germline V gene has CDR1 SGHKS and CDR2 YYEKEE (reference sequence). Trimming pared 2 bases from V and 1 base from J, leaving 15 bases between. Together with reference TRBV5-5 and TRBJ2-5, the CDR3 gives the full variable domain: DAGVTQSPTHLIKTRGQQVTLRCSPISGHKSVSWYQQVLGQGPQFIFQYYEKEERGRGNFPDRFSARQFPNYSSELNVNALLLGDSALYLCASSLMDGSFQETQYFGPGTRLLVL.

Only a few counts were recorded for this clone. The J gene is TRBJ1-1, the V gene TRBV5-1, with 8 bases lining up with TRBD1. CDR1 is SGHRS, CDR2 YFSETQ, per germline. The CDR3 runs 14 residues. V dropped 6 bases and J dropped 1; count of bases not matched to a gene: 5. CDR3 region: CASTSGTGNTEAFF. DNA of the CDR3: TGCGCCAGCACCTCAGGGACAGGGAACACTGAAGCTTTCTTT.

This chain connects TRBV14 to TRBJ2-6; unclear D gene. CDR1 and CDR2 (germline): SGHDN, FVKESK. The CDR3 runs to 16 residues. Trimming took off 0 bases at V and 2 bases at J, with 8 bases between the two ends. The CDR3 DNA sequence: TGTGCCAGCAGCCAAGAATGGTCCCCTGGGGCCAACGTCCTGACTTTC. This encodes CASSQEWSPGANVLTF.

A note on this clone: Distinct nucleotide sequences in the sample also encode this CDR3. In DNA form, the CDR3 reads TGCGCCAGCAGCTTAGGACAGGGTGGGGAGACCCAGTACTTC. The encoded protein is CASSLGQGGETQYF. The chain couples TRBV5-1 to TRBJ2-5; 8 positions agree with TRBD1. The CDR3 extends over 14 amino acids. The germline gives CDR1 SGHRS, CDR2 YFSETQ. The V and J ends lost 2 bases and 5 bases, in that order; junction bases with no gene match: 5.

The chain carries TRBV9 and TRBJ2-2; TRBD2 might be the D (5 bases). V lost 0 bases to trimming and J lost 6 bases, with 9 bases between them. The CDR3 covers 14 residues. The germline CDR1 and CDR2 sequences are SGDLS and YYNGEE. CDR3 bases: TGTGCCAGCAGCGTAGAACCCGGGGCCGGGGAGCTGTTTTTT. It codes for CASSVEPGAGELFF. Complete variable domain (other parts from reference TRBV9 and TRBJ2-2): DSGVTQTPKHLITATGQRVTLRCSPRSGDLSVYWYQQSLDQGLQFLIQYYNGEERAKGNILERFSAQQFPDLHSELNLSSLELGDSALYFCASSVEPGAGELFFGEGSRLTVL.

The rearrangement joins TRBV7-9 to TRBJ1-2; TRBD1 aligns across 8 bases. The germline V gene has CDR1 SEHNR and CDR2 FQNEAQ (reference sequence). V dropped 6 bases and J dropped 8; count of bases not matched to a gene: 8. The CDR3 runs 13 residues. DNA of the CDR3: TGTGCCAGCAGTTCCCAGGGGGCAAGGGGCTACACCTTC. It encodes CASSSQGARGYTF.

This clone was seen more than once but under ten times. This chain connects TRBV29-1 to TRBJ2-7; a weak D match, TRBD2 (5 bases). V gave up 4 bases and J gave up 4 bases, with 8 bases separating them. CDR3 length: 11 residues. CDR1 and CDR2 from the germline V gene are SQVTM and ANQGSEA. In DNA form, the CDR3 reads TGCAGCGTTGGCCGGGGATACGAGCAGTACTTC. Protein: CSVGRGYEQYF.

The CDR3 region is CASSLKLRGRDEKLFF. The CDR3 DNA is TGTGCCAGCAGCTTAAAGTTGAGGGGGCGGGATGAAAAACTGTTTTTT. The rearrangement uses TRBV7-9 and TRBJ1-4, with 7 bases matching TRBD1. CDR3 length: 16 amino acids. Looked up from germline, CDR1 is SEHNR and CDR2 is FQNEAQ (reference sequence). J was trimmed by 6 bases and V by 2 bases; bases with no gene match: 9. Complete variable domain (other parts from reference TRBV7-9 and TRBJ1-4): DTGVSQNPRHKITKRGQNVTFRCDPISEHNRLYWYRQTLGQGPEFLTYFQNEAQLEKSRLLSDRFSAERPKGSFSTLEIQRTEQGDSAMYLCASSLKLRGRDEKLFFGSGTQLSVL.